The rows below give T cell receptor beta chains drawn from one sample of a study of blood T cell repertoires in COVID-19. The data were produced by immunoSEQ multiplex PCR, yet TCRdb's version contains in-frame clones alone and is incomplete. The profile shows tens of thousands of clones, 89% of them singletons. Material: peripheral blood. The receptors here all came from a woman aged 80 or over with active COVID-19. Both conserved end residues are part of each CDR3. Fields, in order: D gene, V gene, clone size, J gene, CDR3 DNA, CDR3 protein. D genes are given only for firm matches. Where a row states a size, it is once, few, many or the class of an expanded clone; other rows omit it.

D gene: .
V gene: TRBV19
clone size: .
J gene: TRBJ1-5
CDR3 DNA: TGTGCCAGTAGCGCCTCCAGAAATCAGCCCCAGCATTTT
CDR3 protein: CASSASRNQPQHF

D gene: .
V gene: TRBV7-9
clone size: .
J gene: TRBJ2-3
CDR3 DNA: TGTGCCAGCAGCTTAGTCTCGGGCACAGATACGCAGTATTTT
CDR3 protein: CASSLVSGTDTQYF

D gene: TRBD1
V gene: TRBV7-2
clone size: .
J gene: TRBJ1-3
CDR3 DNA: TGTGCCAGCAGCTCGGACAGGGGCTCTGGAAACACCATATATTTT
CDR3 protein: CASSSDRGSGNTIYF

D gene: TRBD1
V gene: TRBV6-5
clone size: .
J gene: TRBJ1-1
CDR3 DNA: TGTGCCACCTGCATGGGACAGGGGAACACTGAAGCTTTCTTT
CDR3 protein: CATCMGQGNTEAFF

D gene: .
V gene: TRBV7-9
clone size: .
J gene: TRBJ1-2
CDR3 DNA: TGTGCCAGCAGCTTACTTTCCGGGACAAACTATGGCTACACCTTC
CDR3 protein: CASSLLSGTNYGYTF

D gene: .
V gene: TRBV18
clone size: .
J gene: TRBJ2-3
CDR3 DNA: TGTGCCAGCTCACCGACGGCGGGGGATACGCAGTATTTT
CDR3 protein: CASSPTAGDTQYF

D gene: .
V gene: TRBV5-5
clone size: once
J gene: TRBJ2-1
CDR3 DNA: TGTGCCAGCAGCTTGGACAGAAACAATGAGCAGTTCTTC
CDR3 protein: CASSLDRNNEQFF

D gene: TRBD1
V gene: TRBV11-2
clone size: .
J gene: TRBJ2-3
CDR3 DNA: TGTGCCAGCAGCCACGCAGGGGGCGTCTTCCCCACTACAGATACGCAGTATTTT
CDR3 protein: CASSHAGGVFPTTDTQYF

D gene: .
V gene: TRBV24-1
clone size: .
J gene: TRBJ2-2
CDR3 DNA: TGTGCCACCAGTGATTTCGGTGTTGCGAACACCGGGGAGCTGTTTTTT
CDR3 protein: CATSDFGVANTGELFF

D gene: .
V gene: TRBV11-2
clone size: .
J gene: TRBJ2-7
CDR3 DNA: TGTGCCAGCAGCTTATCCCAGGGGGGAACCTACGAGCAGTACTTC
CDR3 protein: CASSLSQGGTYEQYF

D gene: .
V gene: TRBV5-1
clone size: .
J gene: TRBJ1-2
CDR3 DNA: TGCGCCAGCAGCTTGGGCATGGGAGTTGGTGGCTACACCTTC
CDR3 protein: CASSLGMGVGGYTF

D gene: TRBD1
V gene: TRBV5-4
clone size: .
J gene: TRBJ1-6
CDR3 DNA: TGTGCCAGCAGTTACGGGGACAGGGGAAATTCACCCCTCCACTTT
CDR3 protein: CASSYGDRGNSPLHF

D gene: TRBD2
V gene: TRBV24-1
clone size: .
J gene: TRBJ2-5
CDR3 DNA: TGTGCCACCAGTGATTCGGGGGGTGAGACCCAGTACTTC
CDR3 protein: CATSDSGGETQYF

D gene: .
V gene: TRBV4-1
clone size: .
J gene: TRBJ1-2
CDR3 DNA: TGCGCCAGCAGCCTCGGCCGGGAGTTCCCCCTCTATGGCTACACCTTC
CDR3 protein: CASSLGREFPLYGYTF